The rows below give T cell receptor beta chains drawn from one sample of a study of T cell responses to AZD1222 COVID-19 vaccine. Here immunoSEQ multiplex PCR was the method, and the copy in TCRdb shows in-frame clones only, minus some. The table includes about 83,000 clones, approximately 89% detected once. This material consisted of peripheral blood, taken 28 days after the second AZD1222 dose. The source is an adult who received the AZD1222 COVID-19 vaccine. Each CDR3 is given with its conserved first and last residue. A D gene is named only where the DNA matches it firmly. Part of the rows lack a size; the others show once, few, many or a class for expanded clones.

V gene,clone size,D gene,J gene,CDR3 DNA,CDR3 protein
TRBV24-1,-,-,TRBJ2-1,TGTGCCACCAGTGACGGGGACTTGACGGATAGTGAGCAGTTCTTC,CATSDGDLTDSEQFF
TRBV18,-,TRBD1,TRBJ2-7,TGTGCCAGCTCACCTTCCCGAACAGGGGGTTACGAGCAGTACTTC,CASSPSRTGGYEQYF
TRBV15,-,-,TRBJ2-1,TGTGCCACCAGTAATTTGAGCTCCTACAATGAGCAGTTCTTC,CATSNLSSYNEQFF
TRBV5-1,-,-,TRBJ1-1,TGCGCCAGCAGTTTTGGGGAGCCTAACACTGAAGCTTTCTTT,CASSFGEPNTEAFF
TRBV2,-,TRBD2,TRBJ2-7,TGTGCCAGCAGTGAGTTCGGGGCAGGGGTATTAGCGGGAGGGACCTACGAGCAGTACTTC,CASSEFGAGVLAGGTYEQYF
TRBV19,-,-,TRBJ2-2,TGTGCCAGTAGTCCTGGGTGGCTTACCGGGGAGCTGTTTTTT,CASSPGWLTGELFF
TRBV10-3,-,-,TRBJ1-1,TGTGCCACCTCCGGGACACAGAACACTGAAGCTTTCTTT,CATSGTQNTEAFF
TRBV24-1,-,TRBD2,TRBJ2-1,TGTGCCACCAGACTAGCGGGAGGGCATGAGCAGTTCTTC,CATRLAGGHEQFF
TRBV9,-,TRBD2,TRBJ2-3,TGTGCCAGCAGCCTGGGGGTAGCGGGAAACACAGATACGCAGTATTTT,CASSLGVAGNTDTQYF
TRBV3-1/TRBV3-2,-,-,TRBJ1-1,TGTGCCAGCAGCCAAGGGGCCAACAAAGCTTTCTTT,CASSQGANKAFF
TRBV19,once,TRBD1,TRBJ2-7,TGTGCCAGTAGTGTCGCAGGGGGTTCCTACGAGCAGTACTTC,CASSVAGGSYEQYF
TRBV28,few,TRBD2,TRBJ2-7,TGTGCCAGCAGGCCGGGAGGGGGAACAGGCGAGCAGTACTTC,CASRPGGGTGEQYF
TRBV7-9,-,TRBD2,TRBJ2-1,TGTGCCAGCAGCTTAGGACTAGCGAACAATGAGCAGTTCTTC,CASSLGLANNEQFF
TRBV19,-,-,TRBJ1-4,TGTGCCAGTAGTATCAGCTCAAGGGGCAGGGAAAAACTGTTTTTT,CASSISSRGREKLFF
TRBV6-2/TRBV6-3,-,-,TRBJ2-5,TGTGCCAGCAGTTACCCGATCCAAGAGACCCAGTACTTC,CASSYPIQETQYF
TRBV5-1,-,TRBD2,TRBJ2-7,TGCGCCAGCAGCTTCGGGACTAGCGGATACGAGCAGTACTTC,CASSFGTSGYEQYF
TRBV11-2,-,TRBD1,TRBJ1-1,TGTGCCAGCAGCTTGGAGGGGGCAGCGATGAACCGTGAAGCTTTCTTT,CASSLEGAAMNREAFF
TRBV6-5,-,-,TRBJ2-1,TGTGCCAGCACTCCACCGAGGGGGAATGAGCAGTTCTTC,CASTPPRGNEQFF
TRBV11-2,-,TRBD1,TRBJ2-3,TGTGCCAGCAGCGAAGGGGGCGTAGTAGATACGCAGTATTTT,CASSEGGVVDTQYF
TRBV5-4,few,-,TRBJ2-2,TGTGCCAGCAGCTTACCCCAGGGAGCCAACACCGGGGAGCTGTTTTTT,CASSLPQGANTGELFF
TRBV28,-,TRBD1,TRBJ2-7,TGTGCCAGCAGTTCGGCTCTTACGGGACAGAGCAACGAGCAGTACTTC,CASSSALTGQSNEQYF
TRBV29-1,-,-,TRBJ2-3,TGCAGCGTTTCCAGAGGACAGAATACCCCTAGCACAGATACGCAGTATTTT,CSVSRGQNTPSTDTQYF
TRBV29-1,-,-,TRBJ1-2,TGCAGCGTTCCTAGGGGCCTATATGGCTACACCTTC,CSVPRGLYGYTF
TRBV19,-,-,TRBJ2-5,TGTGCCAGTAGCCCCTCGAGGGGGCGGGGGGAGACCCAGTACTTC,CASSPSRGRGETQYF
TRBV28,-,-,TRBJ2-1,TGTGCCAGCAGACCCCTCGGCGGTCGCTCCTACAATGAGCAGTTCTTC,CASRPLGGRSYNEQFF
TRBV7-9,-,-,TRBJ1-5,TGTGCCAGCAGCTCAGCAGGGCCCGATCAGCCCCAGCATTTT,CASSSAGPDQPQHF
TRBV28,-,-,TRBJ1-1,TGTGCCAGCAGGGAGGGTGGGGAAGCTTTCTTT,CASREGGEAFF
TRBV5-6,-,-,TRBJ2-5,TGTGCCAGCAGCTTTGATCAGAAGGAGACCCAGTACTTC,CASSFDQKETQYF
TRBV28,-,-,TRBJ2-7,TGTGCCAGCAGTTTCAGGGGACGCTCCTACGAGCAGTACTTC,CASSFRGRSYEQYF
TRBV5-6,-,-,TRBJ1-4,TGTGCCAGCAGCTTTGGGACGGGTCCCGGAAAACTGTTTTTT,CASSFGTGPGKLFF
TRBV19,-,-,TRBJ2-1,TGTGCCAGTAGTATAATGGGAGTCGTGTCATACAATGAGCAGTTCTTC,CASSIMGVVSYNEQFF
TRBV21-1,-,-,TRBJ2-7,TGTGCCAGCAGCAAATCAAGGCCAGGGAAGGGCGAGCAGTACTTC,CASSKSRPGKGEQYF
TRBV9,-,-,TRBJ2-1,TGTGCCAGCAGCGTAGAGGGTAGTAAGAACAATGAGCAGTTCTTC,CASSVEGSKNNEQFF
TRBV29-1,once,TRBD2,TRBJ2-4,TGCAGCGTAGCGGGACTAGCGGGAGTGGGGGCCAAAAACATTCAGTACTTC,CSVAGLAGVGAKNIQYF
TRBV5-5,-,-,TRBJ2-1,TGTGCCAGCAGCCCCTGGACCCCCCGGGAGCAGTTCTTC,CASSPWTPREQFF
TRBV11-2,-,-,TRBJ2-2,TGTGCCAGCAGCAACCGAATAACAATAACCACCGGGGAGCTGTTTTTT,CASSNRITITTGELFF
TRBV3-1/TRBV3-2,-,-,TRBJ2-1,TGTGCCAGCAGCCAAGAATTGGGCGGGTCTGATGAGCAGTTCTTC,CASSQELGGSDEQFF
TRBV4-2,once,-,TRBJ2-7,TGTGCCAGCAGCCAAGAAAAGGTTGGGGCCTACGAGCAGTACTTC,CASSQEKVGAYEQYF
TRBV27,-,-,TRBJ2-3,TGTGCCAGCAGTCCAAACACAGATACGCAGTATTTT,CASSPNTDTQYF
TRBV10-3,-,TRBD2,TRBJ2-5,TGTGCCATCAGTGTGAGTCTAGCGGGAGGAGAGACCCAGTACTTC,CAISVSLAGGETQYF
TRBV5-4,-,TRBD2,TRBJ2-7,TGTGCCAGCAGCTTGTCAAAGCGGGAGGCTTTAAGCTCCTACGAGCAGTACTTC,CASSLSKREALSSYEQYF
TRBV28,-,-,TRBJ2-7,TGTGCCAGCAGTTCGCCGTTAGGCGGAAGCTACGAGCAGTACTTC,CASSSPLGGSYEQYF
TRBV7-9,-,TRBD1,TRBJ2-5,TGTGCCAGCAGCTTAGGGGGACAGTTAGAGACCCAGTACTTC,CASSLGGQLETQYF
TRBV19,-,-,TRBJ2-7,TGTGCCAGTAGTATGGTGGGGGGCTACGAGCAGTACTTC,CASSMVGGYEQYF
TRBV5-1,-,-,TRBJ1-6,TGCGCCAGCAGCGTCCTCTGGGATTCACCCCTCCACTTT,CASSVLWDSPLHF
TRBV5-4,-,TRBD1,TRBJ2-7,TGTGCCAGCAGCTTCGGGACAGGGGGTGGCTACGAGCAGTACTTC,CASSFGTGGGYEQYF
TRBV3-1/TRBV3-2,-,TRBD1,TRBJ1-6,TGTGCCAGCAGCCCCACAGGGGGCAATTCACCCCTCCACTTT,CASSPTGGNSPLHF
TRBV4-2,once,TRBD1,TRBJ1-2,TGTGCCAGCAGCCAAGGACAGGGGGCGAACTATGGCTACACCTTC,CASSQGQGANYGYTF
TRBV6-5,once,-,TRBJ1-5,TGTGCCAGCAGTTGGGACCGTAATCAGCCCCAGCATTTT,CASSWDRNQPQHF